The sequence of this T cell receptor beta chain was determined in a study of T cell repertoires in cytomegalovirus infection. Many counts were recorded for this clonotype. The CDR3 has 15 residues. Trimming removed 4 bases from V and 5 bases from J; junction bases left unmatched: 7. TCRdb redid the calling of the reads with MiXCR, one entry per CDR3 protein. Altogether around 450,000 distinct CDR3 sequences are present, 30% to 40% being singletons, with the ten largest covering approximately 15%. The chain links TRBV12-3 or TRBV12-4 to TRBJ1-4; TRBD1 matches at 7 bases. Sequencing was carried out using PBMCs. The sequence derives from a human donor in good health (CMV status not recorded). Some clones in this sample may be carry-over from other donors' samples. The CDR3, as DNA: TGTGCCAGCAGTTCGCCAAAGGACAGGAATGAAAAACTGTTTTTT. Residues: CASSSPKDRNEKLFF.